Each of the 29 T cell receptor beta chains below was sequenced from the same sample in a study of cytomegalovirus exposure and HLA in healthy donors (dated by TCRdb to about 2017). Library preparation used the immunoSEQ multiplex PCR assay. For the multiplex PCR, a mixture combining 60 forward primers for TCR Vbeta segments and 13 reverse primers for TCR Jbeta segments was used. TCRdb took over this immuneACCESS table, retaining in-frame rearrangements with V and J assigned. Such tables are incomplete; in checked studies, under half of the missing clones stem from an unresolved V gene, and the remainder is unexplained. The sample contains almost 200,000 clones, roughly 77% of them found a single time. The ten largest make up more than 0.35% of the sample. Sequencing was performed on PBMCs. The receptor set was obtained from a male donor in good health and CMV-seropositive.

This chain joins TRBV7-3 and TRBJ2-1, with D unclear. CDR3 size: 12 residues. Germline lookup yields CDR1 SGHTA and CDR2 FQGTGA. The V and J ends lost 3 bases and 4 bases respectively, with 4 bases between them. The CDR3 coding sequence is TGTGCCAGCAGCTTCGGGTACAATGAGCAGTTCTTC. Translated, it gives CASSFGYNEQFF.

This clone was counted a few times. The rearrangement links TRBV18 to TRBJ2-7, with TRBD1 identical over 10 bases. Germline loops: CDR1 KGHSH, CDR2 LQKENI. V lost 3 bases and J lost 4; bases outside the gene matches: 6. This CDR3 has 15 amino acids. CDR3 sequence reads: CASSPPGTGAYEQYF. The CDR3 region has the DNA TGTGCCAGCTCACCTCCCGGGACAGGGGCGTACGAGCAGTACTTC. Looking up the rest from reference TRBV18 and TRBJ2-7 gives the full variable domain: NAGVMQNPRHLVRRRGQEARLRCSPMKGHSHVYWYRQLPEEGLKFMVYLQKENIIDESGMPKERFSAEFPKEGPSILRIQQVVRGDSAAYFCASSPPGTGAYEQYFGPGTRLTVT.

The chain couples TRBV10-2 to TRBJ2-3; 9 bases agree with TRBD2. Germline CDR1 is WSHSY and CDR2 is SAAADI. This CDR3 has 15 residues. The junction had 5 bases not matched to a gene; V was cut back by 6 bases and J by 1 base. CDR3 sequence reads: CASRAGGLGTDTQYF. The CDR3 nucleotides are TGCGCCAGCAGGGCGGGGGGGCTAGGCACAGATACGCAGTATTTT.

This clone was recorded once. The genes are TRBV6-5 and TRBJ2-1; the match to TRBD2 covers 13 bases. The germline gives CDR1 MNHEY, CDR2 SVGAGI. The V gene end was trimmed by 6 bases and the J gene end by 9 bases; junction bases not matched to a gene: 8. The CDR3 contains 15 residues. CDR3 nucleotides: TGTGCCAGCAGCCGGACTAGCGGGAGTTGGGCTGAGCAGTTCTTC. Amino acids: CASSRTSGSWAEQFF.

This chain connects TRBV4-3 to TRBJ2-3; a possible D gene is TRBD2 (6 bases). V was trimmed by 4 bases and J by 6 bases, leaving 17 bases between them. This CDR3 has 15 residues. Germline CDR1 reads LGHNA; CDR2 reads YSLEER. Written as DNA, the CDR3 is TGCGCCAGCAGCCCCGAGGGCGGGGTGTGGGATACGCAGTATTTT. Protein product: CASSPEGGVWDTQYF.

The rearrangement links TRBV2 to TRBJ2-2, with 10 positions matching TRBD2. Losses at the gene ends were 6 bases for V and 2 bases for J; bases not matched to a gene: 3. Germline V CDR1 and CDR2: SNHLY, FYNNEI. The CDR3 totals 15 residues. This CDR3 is CASSLAGVNTGELFF. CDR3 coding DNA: TGTGCCAGCAGCCTAGCGGGGGTAAACACCGGGGAGCTGTTTTTT.

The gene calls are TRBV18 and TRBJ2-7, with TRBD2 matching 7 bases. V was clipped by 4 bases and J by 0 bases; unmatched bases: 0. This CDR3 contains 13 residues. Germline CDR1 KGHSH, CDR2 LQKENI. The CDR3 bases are TGTGCCAGCTCACGGGGGGGCTCCTACGAGCAGTACTTC. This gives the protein CASSRGGSYEQYF.

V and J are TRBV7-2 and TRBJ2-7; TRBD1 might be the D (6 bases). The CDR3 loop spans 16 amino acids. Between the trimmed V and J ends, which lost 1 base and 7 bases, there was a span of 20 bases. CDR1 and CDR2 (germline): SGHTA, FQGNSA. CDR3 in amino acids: CASSLGPGVKGEEQYF. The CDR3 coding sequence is TGTGCCAGCAGCTTAGGCCCAGGGGTAAAGGGTGAGGAGCAGTACTTC.

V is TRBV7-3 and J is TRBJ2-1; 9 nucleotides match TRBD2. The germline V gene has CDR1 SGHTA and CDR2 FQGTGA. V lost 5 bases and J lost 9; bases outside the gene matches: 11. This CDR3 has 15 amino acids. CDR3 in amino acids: CASSIGGLAKTEQFF. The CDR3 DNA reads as TGTGCCAGCAGCATAGGTGGACTAGCGAAAACTGAGCAGTTCTTC.

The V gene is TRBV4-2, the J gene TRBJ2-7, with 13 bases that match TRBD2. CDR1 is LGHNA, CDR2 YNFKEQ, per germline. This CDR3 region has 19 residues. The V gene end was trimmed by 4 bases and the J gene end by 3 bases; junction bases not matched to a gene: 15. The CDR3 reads CASSLSGTSGTTGGYEQYF. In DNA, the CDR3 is TGTGCCAGCAGCCTATCCGGGACTAGCGGGACTACGGGGGGCTACGAGCAGTACTTC.

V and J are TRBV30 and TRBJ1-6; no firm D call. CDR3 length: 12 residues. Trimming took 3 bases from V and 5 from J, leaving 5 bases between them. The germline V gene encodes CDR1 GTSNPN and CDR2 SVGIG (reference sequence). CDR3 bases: TGTGCCTGGAGATCGGATAATTCACCCCTCCACTTT. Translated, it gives CAWRSDNSPLHF.

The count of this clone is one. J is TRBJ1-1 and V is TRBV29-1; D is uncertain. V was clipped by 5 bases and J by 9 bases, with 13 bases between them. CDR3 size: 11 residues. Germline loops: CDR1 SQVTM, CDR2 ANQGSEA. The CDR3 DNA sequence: TGCAGCGTTACCAGGCCAACTCAAGCTTTCTTT. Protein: CSVTRPTQAFF.

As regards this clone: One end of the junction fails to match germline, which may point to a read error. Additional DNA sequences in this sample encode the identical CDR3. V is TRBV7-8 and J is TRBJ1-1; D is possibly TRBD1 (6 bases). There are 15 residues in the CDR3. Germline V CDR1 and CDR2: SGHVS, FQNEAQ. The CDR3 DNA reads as TGTGCCAGCAGCTTAGCGGACAGCGGGGCCACTGAAGCCTTCTTT. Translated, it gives CASSLADSGATEAFF.

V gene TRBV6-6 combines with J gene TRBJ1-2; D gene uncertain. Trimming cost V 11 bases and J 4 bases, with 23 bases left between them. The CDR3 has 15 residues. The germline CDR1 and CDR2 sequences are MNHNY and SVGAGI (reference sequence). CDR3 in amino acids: CAAVDLSTNFYGYTF. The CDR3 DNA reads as TGTGCCGCGGTAGACCTCTCCACTAATTTCTATGGCTACACCTTC.

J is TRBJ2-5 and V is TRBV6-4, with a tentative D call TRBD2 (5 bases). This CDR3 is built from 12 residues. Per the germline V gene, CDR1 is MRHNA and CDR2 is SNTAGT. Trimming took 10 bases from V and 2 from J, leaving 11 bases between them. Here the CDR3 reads CATTGEQETQYF. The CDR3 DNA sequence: TGTGCCACCACCGGGGAGCAAGAGACCCAGTACTTC.

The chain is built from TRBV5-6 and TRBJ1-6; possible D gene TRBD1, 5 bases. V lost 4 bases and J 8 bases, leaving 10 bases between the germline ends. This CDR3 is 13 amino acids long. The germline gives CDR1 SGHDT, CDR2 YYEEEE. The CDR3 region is CASSEGLDSPLHF. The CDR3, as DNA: TGTGCCAGCAGCGAGGGACTTGATTCACCCCTCCACTTT.

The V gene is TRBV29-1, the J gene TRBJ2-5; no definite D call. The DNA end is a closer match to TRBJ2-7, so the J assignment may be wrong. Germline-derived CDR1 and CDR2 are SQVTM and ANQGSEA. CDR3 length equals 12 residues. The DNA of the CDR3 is TGCAGCGCCGCGGAGAGCTCCTACGAGCAGTACTTC. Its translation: CSAAESSYEQYF.

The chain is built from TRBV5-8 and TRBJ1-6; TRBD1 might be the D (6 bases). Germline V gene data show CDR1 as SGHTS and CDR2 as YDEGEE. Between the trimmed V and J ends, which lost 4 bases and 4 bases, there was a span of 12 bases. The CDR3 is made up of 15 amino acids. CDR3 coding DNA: TGTGCCAGCAGCGAACAGGGCTTATATAATTCACCCCTCCACTTT. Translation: CASSEQGLYNSPLHF.

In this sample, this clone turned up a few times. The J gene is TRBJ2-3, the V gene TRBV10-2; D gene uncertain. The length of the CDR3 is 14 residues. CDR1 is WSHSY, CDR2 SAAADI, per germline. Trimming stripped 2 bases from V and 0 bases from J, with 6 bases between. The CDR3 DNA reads TGCGCCAGCAGTGAGGGCGGTAGCACAGATACGCAGTATTTT. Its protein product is CASSEGGSTDTQYF.

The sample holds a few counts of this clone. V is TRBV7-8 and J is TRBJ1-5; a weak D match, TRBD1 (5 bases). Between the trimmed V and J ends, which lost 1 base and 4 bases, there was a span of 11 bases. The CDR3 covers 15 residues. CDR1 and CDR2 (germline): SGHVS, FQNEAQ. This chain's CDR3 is CASSLDGGRNQPQHF. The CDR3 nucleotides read TGTGCCAGCAGCTTAGACGGGGGGAGAAATCAGCCCCAGCATTTT. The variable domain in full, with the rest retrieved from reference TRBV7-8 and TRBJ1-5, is GAGVSQSPRYKVAKRGQDVALRCDPISGHVSLFWYQQALGQGPEFLTYFQNEAQLDKSGLPSDRFFAERPEGSVSTLKIQRTQQEDSAVYLCASSLDGGRNQPQHFGDGTRLSIL.

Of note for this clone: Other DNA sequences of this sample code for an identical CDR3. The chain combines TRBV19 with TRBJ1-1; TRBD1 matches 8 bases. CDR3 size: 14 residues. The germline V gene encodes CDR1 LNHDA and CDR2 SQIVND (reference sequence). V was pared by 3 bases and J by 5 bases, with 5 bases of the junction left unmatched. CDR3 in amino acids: CASSIVRGRTEAFF. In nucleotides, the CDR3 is TGTGCCAGTAGTATTGTCAGGGGGCGGACTGAAGCTTTCTTT.

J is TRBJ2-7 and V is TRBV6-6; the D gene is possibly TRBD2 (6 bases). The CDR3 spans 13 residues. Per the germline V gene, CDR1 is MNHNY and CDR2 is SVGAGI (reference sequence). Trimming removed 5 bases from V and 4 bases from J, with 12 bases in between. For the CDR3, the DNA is TGTGCCAGCAGTCCCGAGCGGGCGTACGAGCAGTACTTC. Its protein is CASSPERAYEQYF.

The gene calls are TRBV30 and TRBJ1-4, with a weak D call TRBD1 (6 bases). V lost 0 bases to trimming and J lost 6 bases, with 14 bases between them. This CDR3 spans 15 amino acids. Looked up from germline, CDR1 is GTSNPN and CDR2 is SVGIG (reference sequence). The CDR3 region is CAWSVGGGLYEKLFF. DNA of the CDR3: TGTGCCTGGAGTGTTGGGGGGGGGCTTTATGAAAAACTGTTTTTT. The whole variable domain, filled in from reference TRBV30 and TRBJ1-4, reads SQTIHQWPATLVQPVGSPLSLECTVEGTSNPNLYWYRQAAGRGLQLLFYSVGIGQISSEVPQNLSASRPQDRQFILSSKKLLLSDSGFYLCAWSVGGGLYEKLFFGSGTQLSVL.

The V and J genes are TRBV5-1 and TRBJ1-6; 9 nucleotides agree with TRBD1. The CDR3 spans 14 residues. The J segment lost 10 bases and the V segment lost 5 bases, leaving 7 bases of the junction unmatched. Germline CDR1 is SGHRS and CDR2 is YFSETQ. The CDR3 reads CASRPGQGESPLHF. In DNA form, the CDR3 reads TGCGCCAGCAGACCGGGACAGGGCGAGTCACCCCTCCACTTT.

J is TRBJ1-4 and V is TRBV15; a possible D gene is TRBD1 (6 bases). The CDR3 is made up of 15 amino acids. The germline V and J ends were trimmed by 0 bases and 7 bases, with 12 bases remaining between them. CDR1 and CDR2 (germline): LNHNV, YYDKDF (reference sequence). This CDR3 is CATSRDRQVTEKLFF. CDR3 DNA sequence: TGTGCCACCAGCAGAGATCGACAGGTTACTGAAAAACTGTTTTTT.

For the CDR3, the DNA is TGTGCCAGCAGCCCCCCAGGGGTGGATACTGAAGCTTTCTTT. It specifies CASSPPGVDTEAFF. This chain connects TRBV5-4 to TRBJ1-1; possibly TRBD1 for D (6 bases). Germline-derived CDR1 and CDR2 are SGHNT and YYREEE (reference sequence). The CDR3 is made up of 14 amino acids. V lost 4 bases, J lost 5 bases, and 15 bases lay in between.

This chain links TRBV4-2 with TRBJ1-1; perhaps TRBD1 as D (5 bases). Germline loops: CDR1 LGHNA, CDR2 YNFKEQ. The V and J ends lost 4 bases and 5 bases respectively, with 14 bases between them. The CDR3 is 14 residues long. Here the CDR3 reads CASSRTGGVTEAFF. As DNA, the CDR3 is TGTGCCAGCAGCCGCACCGGGGGGGTTACTGAAGCTTTCTTT.

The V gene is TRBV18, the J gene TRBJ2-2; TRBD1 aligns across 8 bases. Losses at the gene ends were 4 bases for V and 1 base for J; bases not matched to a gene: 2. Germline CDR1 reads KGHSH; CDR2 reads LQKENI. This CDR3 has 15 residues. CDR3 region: CASSLGTGNTGELFF. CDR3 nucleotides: TGTGCCAGCTCACTTGGGACAGGGAACACCGGGGAGCTGTTTTTT. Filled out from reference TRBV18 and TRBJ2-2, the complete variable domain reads NAGVMQNPRHLVRRRGQEARLRCSPMKGHSHVYWYRQLPEEGLKFMVYLQKENIIDESGMPKERFSAEFPKEGPSILRIQQVVRGDSAAYFCASSLGTGNTGELFFGEGSRLTVL.

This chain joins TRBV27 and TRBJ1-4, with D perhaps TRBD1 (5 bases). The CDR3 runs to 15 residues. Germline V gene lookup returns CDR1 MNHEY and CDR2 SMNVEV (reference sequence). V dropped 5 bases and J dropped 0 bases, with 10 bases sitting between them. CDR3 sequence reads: CASSLSGSTNEKLFF. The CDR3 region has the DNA TGTGCCAGCAGTCTTTCAGGGTCAACTAATGAAAAACTGTTTTTT.